The next 22 T cell receptor beta chains were all read from a single sample in a study of blood T cell repertoires in COVID-19. Only in-frame clones appear in the TCRdb table, and some are missing; sequencing was by immunoSEQ multiplex PCR. The sample lists about 300,000 clones, 85% to 90% occurring once. The specimen was PBMCs or T cells enriched from blood (not recorded which). The source of these receptors is a woman aged 18-29 years who had recovered from COVID-19.

Ten or more counts support this clone. Other DNA sequences of this sample code for an identical CDR3. The genes are TRBV16 and TRBJ1-5; 7 bases agree with TRBD1. The CDR3 is made up of 15 amino acids. CDR1 and CDR2 (germline): KGHSY, FQNENV. Trimming removed 0 bases from V and 2 bases from J; junction bases left unmatched: 1. The CDR3 is CASSQSGQGNQPQHF. CDR3 DNA sequence: TGTGCCAGCAGCCAATCCGGACAGGGCAATCAGCCCCAGCATTTT. Based on the CDR3 plus reference TRBV16 and TRBJ1-5, the full variable domain is GEEVAQTPKHLVRGEGQKAKLYCAPIKGHSYVFWYQQVLKNEFKFLISFQNENVFDETGMPKERFSAKCLPNSPCSLEIQATKLEDSAVYFCASSQSGQGNQPQHFGDGTRLSIL.

V is TRBV6-5 and J is TRBJ2-1, with 12 bases matching TRBD2. The V and J ends lost 4 bases and 6 bases, in that order; junction bases with no gene match: 7. This CDR3 has 16 residues. Germline V gives CDR1 MNHEY, CDR2 SVGAGI. CDR3 bases: TGTGCCAGCAGTTTCGCGACTAGCGGGAGAGTCAATGAGCAGTTCTTC. It codes for CASSFATSGRVNEQFF.

V is TRBV5-6 and J is TRBJ1-2; D possibly corresponds to TRBD1 (6 bases). V lost 0 bases and J lost 4, with 16 bases in between. This CDR3 region has 16 residues. CDR1 and CDR2 from the germline V gene are SGHDT and YYEEEE. The CDR3 coding sequence is TGTGCCAGCAGCTTGGGACAGGTAATAAATTTCTATGGCTACACCTTC. This sequence encodes CASSLGQVINFYGYTF.

In its sample, this clone was seen once. The chain recombines TRBV28 with TRBJ2-5; 8 positions agree with TRBD1. Trimming took 6 bases from V and 0 from J; bases not matched to a gene: 6. CDR1 is MDHEN and CDR2 is SYDVKM in the germline V gene. This CDR3 is 15 amino acids long. The CDR3 DNA reads as TGTGCCAGCAGGGGCGGACAGGGACACCAAGAGACCCAGTACTTC. Its translation is CASRGGQGHQETQYF.

The rearrangement joins TRBV9 to TRBJ2-5, with a weak D call TRBD1 (6 bases). Germline CDR1 is SGDLS and CDR2 is YYNGEE. With 2 bases removed from V and 2 bases from J, the gap between germline ends came to 13 bases. CDR3 length equals 15 residues. In DNA, the CDR3 is TGTGCCAGCAGCGTCCTTGGGGACATACAAGAGACCCAGTACTTC. Its protein is CASSVLGDIQETQYF.

In its sample, this clone was seen once. The V gene is TRBV19, the J gene TRBJ1-2; 12 positions agree with TRBD1. The CDR3 has 16 amino acids. The junction had 9 bases not matched to a gene; V was cut back by 7 bases and J by 3 bases. CDR1 is LNHDA, CDR2 SQIVND, per germline (reference sequence). The DNA of the CDR3 is TGTGCCAGTATGATCCGGGACAGGGGGCTCGACTATGGCTACACCTTC. Translating gives CASMIRDRGLDYGYTF.

The genes are TRBV5-4 and TRBJ2-3; D is possibly TRBD1 (6 bases). The V end lost 0 bases, the J end lost 5 bases, and 19 bases lay between the germline ends. CDR1 is SGHNT and CDR2 is YYREEE in the germline V gene (reference sequence). The CDR3 totals 17 residues. The CDR3 DNA reads TGTGCCAGCAGCTTGGGAGGGGAACAGGGCCTGGTAGATACGCAGTATTTT. Amino acids: CASSLGGEQGLVDTQYF.

This rearrangement joins TRBV2 to TRBJ2-3, with D tentatively TRBD1 (6 bases). Between the trimmed V and J ends, which lost 4 bases and 0 bases, there was a span of 11 bases. The CDR3 length is 15 residues. The germline CDR1 and CDR2 sequences are SNHLY and FYNNEI. The chain's CDR3 is CASSGGTTSTDTQYF. For the CDR3, the DNA is TGTGCCAGCAGTGGGGGGACAACCAGCACAGATACGCAGTATTTT.

V and J are TRBV19 and TRBJ1-2, with a weak D call TRBD1 (5 bases). Between the trimmed V and J ends, which lost 6 bases and 4 bases, there was a span of 24 bases. The CDR3 has 17 amino acids. Germline V lookup: CDR1 LNHDA, CDR2 SQIVND (reference sequence). The CDR3, as DNA: TGTGCCAGTAGACGGCAGGGATCCCTCCAATATGGCTATGGCTACACCTTC. Translation gives CASRRQGSLQYGYGYTF.

In the case of this clone: The same CDR3 is also encoded by other DNA sequences in this sample. The chain is built from TRBV10-1 and TRBJ1-2; D is perhaps TRBD1 (6 bases). CDR1 and CDR2 (germline): WNHNN, SYGVQD (reference sequence). This CDR3 has 13 residues. Trimming removed 3 bases at V and 2 bases at J, with 7 bases between. CDR3 protein: CASSEGQNYGYTF. The CDR3 DNA follows: TGCGCCAGCAGTGAAGGACAGAACTATGGCTACACCTTC.

The chain links TRBV5-3 to TRBJ2-3; 7 bases map to TRBD2. TRBV5-3 is classed as an ORF, of uncertain function. V was clipped by 0 bases and J by 0 bases; unmatched bases: 13. CDR3 size: 19 residues. This CDR3 is CARSLDVSGECTSTDTQYF. DNA for the CDR3: TGTGCCAGAAGCTTGGATGTGAGCGGGGAATGTACTAGCACAGATACGCAGTATTTT.

This clone has more than one count but fewer than ten. The chain combines TRBV30 with TRBJ1-2; the D is unclear. Deletions cut 4 bases from V and 7 bases from J, with 13 bases between. This CDR3 has 12 amino acids. Germline CDR1 reads GTSNPN; CDR2 reads SVGIG (reference sequence). CDR3 loop: CAWISGVRGYTF. For the CDR3, the DNA is TGTGCCTGGATTTCCGGGGTACGTGGCTACACCTTC.

CDR3 bases: TGCGCCAGCAGCTTGGCCCGGGGGGCTTCTGGAAACACCATATATTTT. It codes for CASSLARGASGNTIYF. The J gene is TRBJ1-3, the V gene TRBV5-1; D is perhaps TRBD1 (6 bases). V was cut by 0 bases and J by 1 base, with 11 bases left in between. This CDR3 has 16 residues. CDR1 SGHRS and CDR2 YFSETQ come from the germline V gene. The full variable domain, in which reference TRBV5-1 and TRBJ1-3 provide the parts outside the CDR3, is KAGVTQTPRYLIKTRGQQVTLSCSPISGHRSVSWYQQTPGQGLQFLFEYFSETQRNKGNFPGRFSGRQFSNSRSEMNVSTLELGDSALYLCASSLARGASGNTIYFGEGSWLTVV.

The chain carries TRBV25-1 and TRBJ1-2, with D unresolved. The V gene's germline CDR1 is MGHDK and CDR2 SYGVNS. The length of the CDR3 is 14 residues. Deletions cut 0 bases from V and 8 bases from J, with 13 bases between. The CDR3 protein is CASSEYRAGGGYTF. CDR3 bases: TGTGCCAGCAGTGAATATAGGGCAGGAGGCGGCTACACCTTC.

About this clone itself: The identical CDR3 is also encoded by other nucleotide sequences in the sample. The rearrangement links TRBV28 to TRBJ1-2; 8 bases fit TRBD1. The germline V gene has CDR1 MDHEN and CDR2 SYDVKM. Trimming cost V 6 bases and J 4 bases; bases outside gene matches: 4. The CDR3 spans 13 residues. The CDR3 nucleotides are TGTGCCAGCAGAAGGACAGGGAGCTATGGCTACACCTTC. Protein: CASRRTGSYGYTF.

The chain uses TRBV11-2 and TRBJ2-7; 10 positions agree with TRBD2. Unmatched junction bases numbered 7, after V lost 4 bases and J lost 1 base. This CDR3 region has 16 residues. From germline, CDR1 is SGHAT and CDR2 FQNNGV. This CDR3 is CASSSLPLAGSYEQYF. For the CDR3, the DNA is TGTGCCAGCAGCTCGCTCCCACTAGCGGGATCCTACGAGCAGTACTTC.

The rearrangement joins TRBV28 to TRBJ1-2, with unresolved D. Trimming shortened V by 5 bases and J by 5 bases, and 9 bases separated the two germline ends. This CDR3 is built from 12 residues. Germline CDR1 MDHEN, CDR2 SYDVKM. CDR3 residues: CASSTPTYGYTF. The CDR3, as DNA: TGTGCCAGCAGTACACCCACATATGGCTACACCTTC.

The chain uses TRBV18 and TRBJ2-5, with TRBD1 as a possible D gene (6 bases). V lost 2 bases to trimming and J lost 3 bases, with 10 bases between them. The CDR3 length is 14 residues. Per the germline V gene, CDR1 is KGHSH and CDR2 is LQKENI. The CDR3, as DNA: TGTGCCAGCTCACCAAGGACAGTCGAAGAGACCCAGTACTTC. Translated, it gives CASSPRTVEETQYF.

This clone has just one count. V gene TRBV7-9 combines with J gene TRBJ1-2; 9 positions agree with TRBD1. The V gene's germline CDR1 is SEHNR and CDR2 FQNEAQ (reference sequence). The CDR3 consists of 14 residues. The V gene end was trimmed by 3 bases and the J gene end by 7 bases; junction bases not matched to a gene: 6. CDR3 nucleotides: TGTGCCAGCAGCTTCCGGACAGGGGAGGGTGGCTACACCTTC. It codes for CASSFRTGEGGYTF.

V gene TRBV19 combines with J gene TRBJ1-1; no clear D gene. The germline V gene has CDR1 LNHDA and CDR2 SQIVND (reference sequence). The length of the CDR3 is 12 residues. Between the trimmed V and J ends, which lost 10 bases and 3 bases, there was a span of 12 bases. CDR3 sequence (DNA): TGTGCCACGAGGGAGAGGTACACTGAAGCTTTCTTT. This gives the protein CATRERYTEAFF.

V and J are TRBV3-1 (or the pseudogene TRBV3-2) and TRBJ2-3; D may be TRBD2 (6 bases). From germline, CDR1 is LGHDT and CDR2 YNNKEL (reference sequence). The CDR3 runs to 16 residues. The germline V and J ends were trimmed by 5 bases and 0 bases, with 15 bases remaining between them. The CDR3 loop reads CASSLGGGPSTDTQYF. CDR3 nucleotides: TGTGCCAGCAGCTTAGGTGGAGGGCCGAGCACAGATACGCAGTATTTT.

This chain connects TRBV9 to TRBJ1-2; the D is unclear. CDR3 size: 13 residues. Trimming took off 5 bases at V and 5 bases at J, with 13 bases between the two ends. In germline, CDR1 is SGDLS, CDR2 YYNGEE. The DNA of the CDR3 is TGTGCCAGCAGTGTGGTGAGGGAGTATGGCTACACCTTC. As protein: CASSVVREYGYTF.